This record concerns one T cell receptor (beta chain) sequence. There are 13 residues in the CDR3. Trimming cost V 2 bases and J 0 bases, with 7 bases left between them. Germline V gives CDR1 GTSNPN, CDR2 SVGIG (reference sequence). TCRdb fed the RT-PCR reads into MiXCR, producing one record per CDR3 protein. The data show about 57,000 distinct CDR3 sequences, 10% to 15% seen once. This entry comes from a study of patients and donors after allogeneic stem cell transplantation. This TCR derives from a human donor who was either an allogeneic HSCT recipient or a stem cell or donor lymphocyte infusion donor (not recorded which). It is not recorded whose cells these are; they may come from a transplant donor. V usage is TRBV30 and J usage is TRBJ1-1; no definite D call. The material sequenced was blood, either unsorted or a sorted T cell fraction (not recorded which). The CDR3: CAWSPGLNTEAFF. The CDR3 DNA is TGTGCCTGGAGTCCGGGCCTGAACACTGAAGCTTTCTTT.